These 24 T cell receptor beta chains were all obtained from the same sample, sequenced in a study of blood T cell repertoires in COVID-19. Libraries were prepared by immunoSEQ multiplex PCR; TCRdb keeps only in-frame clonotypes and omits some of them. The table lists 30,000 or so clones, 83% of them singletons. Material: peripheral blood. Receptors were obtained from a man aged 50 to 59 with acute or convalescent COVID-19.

CDR3 nucleotides: TGTGCCAGCAGCTTAACCGGGACAGCCGACTACAATGAGCAGTTCTTC. Its protein is CASSLTGTADYNEQFF. This chain uses TRBV7-3 with TRBJ2-1; 7 nucleotides align to TRBD1. In germline, CDR1 is SGHTA, CDR2 FQGTGA. J lost 3 bases, V lost 0 bases, and 5 bases had no gene match. This CDR3 is built from 16 residues.

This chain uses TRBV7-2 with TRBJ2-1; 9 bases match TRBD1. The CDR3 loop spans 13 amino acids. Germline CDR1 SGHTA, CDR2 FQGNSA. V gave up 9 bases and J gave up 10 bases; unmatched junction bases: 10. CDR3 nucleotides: TGTGCCAGACAGCCCCACAGGGGGCGGGAGCAGTTCTTC. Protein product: CARQPHRGREQFF.

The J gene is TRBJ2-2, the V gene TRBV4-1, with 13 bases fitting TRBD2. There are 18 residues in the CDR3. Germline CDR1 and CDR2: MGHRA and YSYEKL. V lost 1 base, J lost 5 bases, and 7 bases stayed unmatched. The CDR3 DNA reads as TGCGCCAGCAGCCAAGGTGGACTAGCGGGAGTAGGGACCGGGGAGCTGTTTTTT. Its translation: CASSQGGLAGVGTGELFF.

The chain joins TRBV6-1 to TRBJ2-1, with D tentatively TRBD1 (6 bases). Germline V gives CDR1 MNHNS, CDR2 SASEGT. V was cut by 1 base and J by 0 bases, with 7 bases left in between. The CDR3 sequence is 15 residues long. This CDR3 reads CASSEDRVSYNEQFF. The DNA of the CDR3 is TGTGCCAGCAGTGAAGACAGGGTCTCCTACAATGAGCAGTTCTTC.

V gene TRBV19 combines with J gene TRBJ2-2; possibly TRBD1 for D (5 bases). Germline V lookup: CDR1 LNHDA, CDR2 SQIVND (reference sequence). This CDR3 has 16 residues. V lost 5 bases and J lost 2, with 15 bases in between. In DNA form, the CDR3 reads TGTGCCAGTAGTCCTGCGACAGAGTCTAACACCGGGGAGCTGTTTTTT. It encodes CASSPATESNTGELFF.

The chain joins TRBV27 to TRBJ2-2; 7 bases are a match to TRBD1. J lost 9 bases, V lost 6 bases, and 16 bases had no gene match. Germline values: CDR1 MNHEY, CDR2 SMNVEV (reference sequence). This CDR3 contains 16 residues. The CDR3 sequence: CASSVLRKTGSRELFF. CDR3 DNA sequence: TGTGCCAGCAGCGTCCTTCGTAAGACAGGGAGCCGGGAGCTGTTTTTT.

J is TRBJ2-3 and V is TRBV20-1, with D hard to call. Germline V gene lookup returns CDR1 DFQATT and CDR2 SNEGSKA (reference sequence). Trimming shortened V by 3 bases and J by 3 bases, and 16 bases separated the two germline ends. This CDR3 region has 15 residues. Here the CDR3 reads CSASAVLRTTDTQYF. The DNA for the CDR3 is TGCAGTGCTAGTGCGGTGCTTAGAACTACAGATACGCAGTATTTT.

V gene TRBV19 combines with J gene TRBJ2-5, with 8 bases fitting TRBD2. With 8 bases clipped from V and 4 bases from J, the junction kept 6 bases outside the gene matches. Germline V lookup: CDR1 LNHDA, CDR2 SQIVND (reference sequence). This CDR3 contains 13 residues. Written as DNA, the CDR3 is TGTGCCAGTGCGGGACTAGAGGTAGAGACCCAGTACTTC. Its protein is CASAGLEVETQYF.

CDR3 region: CASSADRGLVGYTF. The CDR3, as DNA: TGTGCCAGCAGTGCGGACAGGGGGCTAGTTGGCTACACCTTC. The chain employs TRBV2 and TRBJ1-2; 11 bases fit TRBD1. CDR1 is SNHLY, CDR2 FYNNEI, per germline. After removal of 4 bases from V and 7 bases from J, the junction contained 5 bases not matched to a gene. The length of the CDR3 is 14 residues.

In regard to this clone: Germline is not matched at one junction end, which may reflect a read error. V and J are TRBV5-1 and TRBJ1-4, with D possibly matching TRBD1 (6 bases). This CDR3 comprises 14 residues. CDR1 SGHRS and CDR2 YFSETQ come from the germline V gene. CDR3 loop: CASRLDSTNEKLFF. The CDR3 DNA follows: TGCGCCAGCAGATTGGACAGTACTAATGAAAAACTGTTTTTT.

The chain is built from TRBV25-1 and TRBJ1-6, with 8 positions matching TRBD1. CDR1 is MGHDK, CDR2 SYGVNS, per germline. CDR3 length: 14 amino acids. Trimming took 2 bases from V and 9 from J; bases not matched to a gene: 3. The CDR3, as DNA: TGTGCCAGCAGTGAAGGACAGGGTGGTTCACCCCTCCACTTT. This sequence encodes CASSEGQGGSPLHF.

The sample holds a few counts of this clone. Here the CDR3 reads CASSLPSGGPTDTQYF. CDR3 bases: TGTGCCAGCAGCTTGCCTAGCGGGGGGCCCACAGATACGCAGTATTTT. V and J are TRBV7-9 and TRBJ2-3; 11 nucleotides align to TRBD2. Germline-derived CDR1 and CDR2 are SEHNR and FQNEAQ (reference sequence). Trimming took 3 bases from V and 2 from J; bases not matched to a gene: 4. The CDR3 runs 16 residues. The variable domain in full, completed from reference TRBV7-9 and TRBJ2-3, reads DTGVSQNPRHKITKRGQNVTFRCDPISEHNRLYWYRQTLGQGPEFLTYFQNEAQLEKSRLLSDRFSAERPKGSFSTLEIQRTEQGDSAMYLCASSLPSGGPTDTQYFGPGTRLTVL.

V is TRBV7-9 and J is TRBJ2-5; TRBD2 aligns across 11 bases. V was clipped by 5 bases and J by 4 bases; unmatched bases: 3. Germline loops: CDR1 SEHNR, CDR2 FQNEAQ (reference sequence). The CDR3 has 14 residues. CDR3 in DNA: TGTGCCAGCAGCCATAGCGGGGGGGCAGAGACCCAGTACTTC. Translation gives CASSHSGGAETQYF.

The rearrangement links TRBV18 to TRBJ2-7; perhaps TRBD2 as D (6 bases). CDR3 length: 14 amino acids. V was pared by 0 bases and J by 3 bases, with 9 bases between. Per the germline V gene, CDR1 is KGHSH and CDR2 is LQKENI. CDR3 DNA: TGTGCCAGCTCACCACCGGCGGGGCGCTACGAGCAGTACTTC. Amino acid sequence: CASSPPAGRYEQYF.

CDR3 nucleotides: TGCGCCAGCAGCAGAGGACAGTACAATGAGCAGTTCTTC. This sequence encodes CASSRGQYNEQFF. The V call is TRBV5-1, the J call TRBJ2-1, with D tentatively TRBD1 (6 bases). Germline CDR1 reads SGHRS; CDR2 reads YFSETQ. Between the trimmed V and J ends, which lost 4 bases and 4 bases, there was a span of 9 bases. This CDR3 has 13 amino acids.

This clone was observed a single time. The CDR3 spells CASSPSSDVGYGYTF. The DNA for the CDR3 is TGTGCCAGCAGTCCTAGCTCGGACGTCGGCTATGGCTACACCTTC. The genes are TRBV7-8 and TRBJ1-2, with D hard to call. V was shortened by 6 bases and J by 4 bases, with 18 bases between the two germline ends. Germline V CDR1 and CDR2: SGHVS, FQNEAQ. CDR3 length equals 15 residues.

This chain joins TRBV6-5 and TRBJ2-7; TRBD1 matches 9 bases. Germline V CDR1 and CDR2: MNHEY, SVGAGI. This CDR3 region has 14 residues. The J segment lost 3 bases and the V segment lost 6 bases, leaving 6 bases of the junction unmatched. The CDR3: CASSTGTGLYEQYF. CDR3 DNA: TGTGCCAGCAGCACCGGGACAGGGCTCTACGAGCAGTACTTC.

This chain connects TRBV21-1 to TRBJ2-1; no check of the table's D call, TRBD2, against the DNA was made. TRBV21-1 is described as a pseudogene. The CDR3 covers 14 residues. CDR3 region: CASSKGPGGIEQFF. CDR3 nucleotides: TGTGCCAGCAGCAAAGGACCAGGCGGGATTGAGCAGTTCTTC.

The CDR3 bases are TGTGCCAGTAGTATTAGAGACTTCACAGATACGCAGTATTTT. Encoded protein: CASSIRDFTDTQYF. The chain combines TRBV19 with TRBJ2-3; no definite D call. Trimming removed 3 bases at V and 2 bases at J, with 9 bases between. CDR1 and CDR2 (germline): LNHDA, SQIVND (reference sequence). The CDR3 covers 14 residues.

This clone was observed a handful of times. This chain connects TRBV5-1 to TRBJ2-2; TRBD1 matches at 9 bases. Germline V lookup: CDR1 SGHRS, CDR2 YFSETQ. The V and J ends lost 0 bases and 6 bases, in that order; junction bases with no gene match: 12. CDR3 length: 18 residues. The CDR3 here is CASSLETGTGLQSGELFF. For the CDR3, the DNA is TGCGCCAGCAGCTTGGAGACCGGGACAGGGTTGCAGTCCGGGGAGCTGTTTTTT.

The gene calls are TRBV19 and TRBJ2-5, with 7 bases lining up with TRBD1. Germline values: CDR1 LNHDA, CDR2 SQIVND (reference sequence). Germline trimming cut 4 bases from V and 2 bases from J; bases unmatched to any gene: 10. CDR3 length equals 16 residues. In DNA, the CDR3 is TGTGCCAGTAGTAGGGGGTTTTTGGGACAGCAAGAGACCCAGTACTTC. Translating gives CASSRGFLGQQETQYF.

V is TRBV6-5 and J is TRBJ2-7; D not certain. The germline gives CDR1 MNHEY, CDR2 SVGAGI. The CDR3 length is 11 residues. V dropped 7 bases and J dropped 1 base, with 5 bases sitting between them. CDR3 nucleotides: TGTGCCAGCAAACAGTCCTACGAGCAGTACTTC. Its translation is CASKQSYEQYF.

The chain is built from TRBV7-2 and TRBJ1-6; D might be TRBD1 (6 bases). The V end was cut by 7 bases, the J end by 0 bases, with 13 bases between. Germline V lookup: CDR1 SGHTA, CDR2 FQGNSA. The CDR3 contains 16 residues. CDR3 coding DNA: TGTGCCAGCAAATTCGACAGGTCCTCCTATAATTCACCCCTCCACTTT. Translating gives CASKFDRSSYNSPLHF.

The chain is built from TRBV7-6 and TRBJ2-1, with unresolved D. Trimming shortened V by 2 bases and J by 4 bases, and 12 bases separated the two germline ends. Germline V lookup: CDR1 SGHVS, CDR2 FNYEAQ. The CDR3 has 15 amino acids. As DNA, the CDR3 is TGTGCCAGCAGCTTAAGCTACCAGGTATACAATGAGCAGTTCTTC. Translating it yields CASSLSYQVYNEQFF.